Listed here are 16 T cell receptor beta chains from one sample, sequenced in a study of spatial heterogeneity in lung cancer. Each CDR3 protein gets one entry after TCRdb re-called the 5' RACE reads with MiXCR. The sample includes tens of thousands of distinct CDR3 sequences, around 12% seen only once; the top ten take about 38%. Time point given: sample taken at primary tumor resection. Sequencing was performed on PBMCs, taken at surgery. These receptors originate from a male donor with early-stage non-small cell lung cancer.

Concerning this clonotype: The junction shows a germline mismatch at one end, possibly a read error. This rearrangement joins TRBV30 to TRBJ2-5; no firm D call. Germline V gives CDR1 GTSNPN, CDR2 SVGIG (reference sequence). This CDR3 region has 11 residues. CDR3 sequence: CAWRVQGTQYF. The CDR3 nucleotides read TGTGCCTGGAGAGTACAAGGGACCCAGTACTTC.

This clonotype was seen a few times. This chain connects TRBV12-3 or TRBV12-4 to TRBJ1-1, with D perhaps matching TRBD1 (5 bases). V was shortened by 4 bases and J by 6 bases, with 15 bases between the two germline ends. The CDR3 runs to 14 residues. The CDR3, as DNA: TGTGCCAGCAGTTCCGGGGGGGGGACGGCTGAAGCTTTCTTT. Residues: CASSSGGGTAEAFF.

This clonotype showed up many times. The chain employs TRBV5-1 and TRBJ2-1; the match to TRBD2 covers 12 bases. J lost 15 bases, V lost 4 bases, and 11 bases had no gene match. CDR1 is SGHRS, CDR2 YFSETQ, per germline. This CDR3 comprises 14 residues. DNA for the CDR3: TGCGCCAGCAGCGCGGGGCTAGCGGGAGGGCCATGGTTCTTC. Protein product: CASSAGLAGGPWFF. Filled out from reference TRBV5-1 and TRBJ2-1, the complete variable domain reads KAGVTQTPRYLIKTRGQQVTLSCSPISGHRSVSWYQQTPGQGLQFLFEYFSETQRNKGNFPGRFSGRQFSNSRSEMNVSTLELGDSALYLCASSAGLAGGPWFFGPGTRLTVL.

This sequence joins TRBV6-5 and TRBJ1-1; a weak D match, TRBD1 (6 bases). The CDR3 totals 13 residues. Trimming took off 0 bases at V and 10 bases at J, with 12 bases between the two ends. Germline assignment: CDR1 MNHEY and CDR2 SVGAGI. The CDR3 DNA reads as TGTGCCAGCAGTTACTCCCCAGGGGAGGCAGCTTTCTTT. Translating gives CASSYSPGEAAFF.

V is TRBV25-1 and J is TRBJ2-5; TRBD1 might be the D (6 bases). The germline CDR1 and CDR2 sequences are MGHDK and SYGVNS. The germline V and J ends were trimmed by 9 bases and 2 bases, with 13 bases remaining between them. The length of the CDR3 is 13 residues. The CDR3 DNA reads TGTGCCAGTAAACAGGGTCTTCAAGAGACCCAGTACTTC. It yields the protein CASKQGLQETQYF.

This clonotype showed up many times. This chain uses TRBV6-2 or TRBV6-3 with TRBJ2-3; 7 nucleotides align to TRBD1. From germline, CDR1 is MNHEY and CDR2 SVGEGT. With 6 bases clipped from V and 4 bases from J, the junction kept 7 bases outside the gene matches. The CDR3 runs to 14 residues. The CDR3 sequence is CASRPGTASDTQYF. The CDR3 DNA reads as TGTGCCAGCAGGCCCGGGACAGCATCAGATACGCAGTATTTT.

This clonotype was detected a few times. This chain uses TRBV2 with TRBJ2-5; D not certain. The CDR3 is 13 amino acids. Germline values: CDR1 SNHLY, CDR2 FYNNEI. V shed 7 bases and J shed 5 bases, with 14 bases lying between them. The CDR3 DNA reads as TGTGCCAGCAACCTATCCGGGCCGGAGACCCAGTACTTC. This encodes CASNLSGPETQYF.

J is TRBJ2-1 and V is TRBV28; weak D call: TRBD2 (6 bases). The CDR3 runs 15 residues. V lost 8 bases to trimming and J lost 5 bases, with 19 bases between them. CDR1 and CDR2 from the germline V gene are MDHEN and SYDVKM. The CDR3 DNA sequence: TGTGCCAGCGGCTTGAACGGGAGAGTCGACAATGAGCAGTTCTTC. Amino acids: CASGLNGRVDNEQFF.

This clonotype showed up just a few times. The chain employs TRBV6-2 or TRBV6-3 and TRBJ2-1, with a weak D call TRBD1 (6 bases). Germline V CDR1 and CDR2: MNHEY, SVGEGT. V lost 7 bases, J lost 8 bases, and 15 bases lay in between. This CDR3 comprises 13 residues. CDR3 sequence reads: CASNTGRRDEQFF. CDR3 nucleotides: TGTGCCAGCAACACAGGGAGAAGGGATGAGCAGTTCTTC.

This clonotype was seen more than once but under ten times. The chain uses TRBV28 and TRBJ2-3; TRBD2 agrees at 7 bases. Trimming removed 6 bases from V and 4 bases from J; junction bases left unmatched: 7. This CDR3 region has 14 residues. Germline-derived CDR1 and CDR2 are MDHEN and SYDVKM. DNA of the CDR3: TGTGCCAGCAGCCCCACTAGCGTTTCAGATACGCAGTATTTT. It encodes CASSPTSVSDTQYF.

This clonotype was counted between two and nine times. This rearrangement joins TRBV20-1 to TRBJ2-1, with 10 bases identical to TRBD2. CDR3 length: 16 amino acids. The V segment lost 5 bases and the J segment 10 bases; nucleotides outside the gene matches: 17. Germline V gene lookup returns CDR1 DFQATT and CDR2 SNEGSKA (reference sequence). For the CDR3, the DNA is TGCAGTGCTGACCCCGGTCTTCTAGCGGGGGCCCACGAGCAGTTCTTC. The encoded protein is CSADPGLLAGAHEQFF.

This clonotype has only a few counts. This chain uses TRBV4-3 with TRBJ2-2; possible D gene TRBD1, 6 bases. The CDR3 sequence is 16 residues long. CDR1 and CDR2 from the germline V gene are LGHNA and YSLEER. Trimming took 6 bases from V and 5 from J, leaving 19 bases between them. CDR3 sequence reads: CASRAGSGQLTGELFF. Here the CDR3 DNA reads TGCGCCAGCAGGGCAGGGTCTGGACAGTTGACCGGGGAGCTGTTTTTT.

The V call is TRBV6-6, the J call TRBJ1-2, with D unclear. V lost 2 bases, J lost 0 bases, and 4 bases lay in between. CDR1 and CDR2 (germline): MNHNY, SVGAGI (reference sequence). The CDR3 has 13 residues. CDR3 in amino acids: CASSYVSNYGYTF. The CDR3 DNA reads TGTGCCAGCAGTTACGTGTCTAACTATGGCTACACCTTC.

The CDR3 region has the DNA TGTGCCAGCAGCTTGTCTAGCGTACCTACTTACAATGAGCAGTTCTTC. Its protein product is CASSLSSVPTYNEQFF. V gene TRBV7-2 combines with J gene TRBJ2-1; the D gene is possibly TRBD2 (6 bases). This CDR3 is 16 amino acids long. Trimming removed 3 bases from V and 4 bases from J, with 16 bases in between. CDR1 and CDR2 (germline): SGHTA, FQGNSA.

With respect to this clonotype: Here the CDR3 omits its conserved ending phenylalanine or tryptophan, so a read error is the likely source. The chain joins TRBV6-6 to TRBJ2-5, with D possibly being TRBD2 (6 bases). CDR1 is MNHNY, CDR2 SVGAGI, per germline (reference sequence). Trimming stripped 2 bases from V and 2 bases from J, with 6 bases between. The CDR3 runs 13 residues. CDR3 DNA sequence: TGTGCCAGCAGTTACGGGGGGCAAGAGACCCAGTACCTC. It yields the protein CASSYGGQETQYL.

The chain couples TRBV29-1 to TRBJ2-1, with D perhaps assigned TRBD1 or TRBD2 (5 bases each). This CDR3 has 13 amino acids. V shed 6 bases and J shed 7 bases, with 16 bases lying between them. CDR1 and CDR2 (germline): SQVTM, ANQGSEA. This CDR3 is CSVGSGRRNEQFF. Here the CDR3 DNA reads TGCAGCGTCGGTTCGGGGCGCAGGAATGAGCAGTTCTTC.